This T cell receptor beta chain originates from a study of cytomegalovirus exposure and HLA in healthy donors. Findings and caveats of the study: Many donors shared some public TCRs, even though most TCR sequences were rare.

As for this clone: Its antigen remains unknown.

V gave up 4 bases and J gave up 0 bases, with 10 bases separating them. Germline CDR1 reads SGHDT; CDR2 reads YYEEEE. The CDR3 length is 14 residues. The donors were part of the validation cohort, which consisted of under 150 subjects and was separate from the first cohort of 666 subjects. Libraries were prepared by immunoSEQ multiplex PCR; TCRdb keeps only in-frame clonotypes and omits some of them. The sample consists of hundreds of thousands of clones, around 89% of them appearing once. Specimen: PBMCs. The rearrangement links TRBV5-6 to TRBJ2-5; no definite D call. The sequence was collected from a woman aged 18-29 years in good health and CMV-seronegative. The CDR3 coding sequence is TGTGCCAGCAGCCTCCCCCGGGACCAAGAGACCCAGTACTTC. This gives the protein CASSLPRDQETQYF.